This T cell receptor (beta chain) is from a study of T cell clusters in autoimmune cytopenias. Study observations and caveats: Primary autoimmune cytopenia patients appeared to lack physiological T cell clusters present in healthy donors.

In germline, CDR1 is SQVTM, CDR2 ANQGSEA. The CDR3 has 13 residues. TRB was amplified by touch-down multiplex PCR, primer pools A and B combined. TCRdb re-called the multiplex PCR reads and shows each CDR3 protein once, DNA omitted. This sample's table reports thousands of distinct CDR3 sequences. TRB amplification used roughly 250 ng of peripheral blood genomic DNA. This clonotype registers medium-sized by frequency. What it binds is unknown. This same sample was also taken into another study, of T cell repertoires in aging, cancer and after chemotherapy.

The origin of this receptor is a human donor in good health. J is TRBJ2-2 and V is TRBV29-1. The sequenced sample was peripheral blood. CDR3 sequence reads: CSVDLGYTGELFF.